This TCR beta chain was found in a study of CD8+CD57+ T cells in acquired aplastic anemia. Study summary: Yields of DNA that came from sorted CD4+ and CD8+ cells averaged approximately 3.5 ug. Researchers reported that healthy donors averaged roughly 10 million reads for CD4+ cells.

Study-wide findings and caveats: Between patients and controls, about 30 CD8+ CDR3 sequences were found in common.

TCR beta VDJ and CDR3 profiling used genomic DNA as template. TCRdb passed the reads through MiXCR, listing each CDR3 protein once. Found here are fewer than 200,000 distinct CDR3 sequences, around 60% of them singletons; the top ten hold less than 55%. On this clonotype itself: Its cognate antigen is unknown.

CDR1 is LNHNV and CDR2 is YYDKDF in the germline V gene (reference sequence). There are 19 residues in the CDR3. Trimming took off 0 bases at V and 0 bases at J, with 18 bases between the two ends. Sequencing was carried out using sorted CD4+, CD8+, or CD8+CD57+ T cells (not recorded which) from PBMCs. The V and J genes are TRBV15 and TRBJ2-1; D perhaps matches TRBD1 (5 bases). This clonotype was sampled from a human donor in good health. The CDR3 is CATSRDGDWGFSSYNEQFF. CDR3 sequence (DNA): TGTGCCACCAGCAGAGATGGGGATTGGGGCTTCAGCTCCTACAATGAGCAGTTCTTC.